A selection of T cell receptor beta chains follows, all from one sample in a study of T cells after yellow fever vaccination. TCRdb ran MiXCR on the 5' RACE reads and lists one entry per CDR3 protein. In the table there are some 250,000 distinct CDR3 sequences, 6.5% to 8.5% of which are singletons. The sequencing used CD4+ T cells sorted from PBMCs, collected 15 days after the yellow fever booster vaccination. The receptor set was obtained from a man aged 30 to 45 who received the YFV17D yellow fever vaccine. CDR3s include the opening cysteine and the closing phenylalanine or tryptophan. Fields, in order: V gene, J gene, D gene, clone size, CDR3 DNA, CDR3 protein. The D gene is left open where the match is weak. Only some rows state a clone size, as once, few, many or a class for expanded clones.

V gene: TRBV7-9; J gene: TRBJ2-3; D gene: .; clone size: many; CDR3 DNA: TGTGCCAGCAGCTTAGGGTCCCCAGATACGCAGTATTTT; CDR3 protein: CASSLGSPDTQYF
V gene: TRBV20-1; J gene: TRBJ1-2; D gene: .; clone size: few; CDR3 DNA: TGCAGTGCTGAGAATTCCTTGGATGGCTACACCTTC; CDR3 protein: CSAENSLDGYTF
V gene: TRBV4-3; J gene: TRBJ2-7; D gene: .; clone size: .; CDR3 DNA: TGCGCCAGCAGCCAAGCTTATAGAGACTACGAGCAGTACTTC; CDR3 protein: CASSQAYRDYEQYF
V gene: TRBV6-5; J gene: TRBJ2-3; D gene: .; clone size: few; CDR3 DNA: TGTGCCAGCAGTTCGGGTCGGGCAGATACGCAGTATTTT; CDR3 protein: CASSSGRADTQYF
V gene: TRBV5-4; J gene: TRBJ2-1; D gene: TRBD2; clone size: many; CDR3 DNA: TGTGCCAGCAGCTTGGGAGGCGGGGGTTACAATGAGCAGTTCTTC; CDR3 protein: CASSLGGGGYNEQFF
V gene: TRBV20-1; J gene: TRBJ2-5; D gene: TRBD2; clone size: .; CDR3 DNA: TGCAGTGCTCCTCGTTGGATAGCGGGAGGGCCGAGTGAGACCCAGTACTTC; CDR3 protein: CSAPRWIAGGPSETQYF
V gene: TRBV6-4; J gene: TRBJ2-3; D gene: .; clone size: .; CDR3 DNA: TGTGCCAGCAGCAATGGGACAATTTTTCGCACAGATACGCAGTATTTT; CDR3 protein: CASSNGTIFRTDTQYF
V gene: TRBV20-1; J gene: TRBJ2-3; D gene: .; clone size: .; CDR3 DNA: TGCAGTGCTAGAGATCCAAGCGCCAGCACAGATACGCAGTATTTT; CDR3 protein: CSARDPSASTDTQYF
V gene: TRBV12-3/TRBV12-4; J gene: TRBJ2-1; D gene: TRBD1; clone size: few; CDR3 DNA: TGTGCCAGCAGACAGGGGGGTTATGAGCAGTTCTTC; CDR3 protein: CASRQGGYEQFF
V gene: TRBV5-4; J gene: TRBJ2-2; D gene: TRBD2; clone size: .; CDR3 DNA: TGTGCCAGCAGCCCTCGGGGAACGGGGGGCACCGGGGAGCTGTTTTTT; CDR3 protein: CASSPRGTGGTGELFF
V gene: TRBV3-1; J gene: TRBJ2-2; D gene: .; clone size: few; CDR3 DNA: TGTGCCAGCAGCCAGGGGGGACTTACCAATGGCGGGGAGCTGTTTTTT; CDR3 protein: CASSQGGLTNGGELFF
V gene: TRBV27; J gene: TRBJ1-1; D gene: TRBD1; clone size: .; CDR3 DNA: TGTGCCAGCAGTAGATACAACAGGGGAGACACTGAAGCTTTCTTT; CDR3 protein: CASSRYNRGDTEAFF
V gene: TRBV12-3/TRBV12-4; J gene: TRBJ2-2; D gene: .; clone size: many; CDR3 DNA: TGTGCCAGCAGTTTAGATAGCGGGGAGCTGTTTTTT; CDR3 protein: CASSLDSGELFF
V gene: TRBV5-1; J gene: TRBJ2-5; D gene: .; clone size: many; CDR3 DNA: TGCGCCAGCAGCCCCAGTTTGACCTCACGGCATGTGGAGACCCAGTACTTC; CDR3 protein: CASSPSLTSRHVETQYF
V gene: TRBV12-3/TRBV12-4; J gene: TRBJ2-7; D gene: .; clone size: .; CDR3 DNA: TGTGCCAGCAGTCGACAGTTCGAGCAGTACTTC; CDR3 protein: CASSRQFEQYF